Below are 13 T cell receptor beta chains sequenced from a single sample in a study of fetal regulatory T cell absence and autoimmunity. TCRdb keeps only in-frame clones here, not all; method: immunoSEQ multiplex PCR. Here the sample spans around 100,000 clones, approximately 79% being singletons. The specimen was pancreas tissue. These receptors all come from a male donor with IPEX syndrome.

There are a few counts of this clone. V and J are TRBV7-9 and TRBJ2-6; tentative D call: TRBD2 (6 bases). CDR1 and CDR2 (germline): SEHNR, FQNEAQ (reference sequence). CDR3 length equals 15 residues. V dropped 3 bases and J dropped 3 bases, with 9 bases sitting between them. The CDR3 DNA follows: TGTGCCAGCAGCTTTTGGGGAGGTGGGGCCAACGTCCTGACTTTC. Its translation: CASSFWGGGANVLTF.

This clone was found once. This sequence joins TRBV6-1 and TRBJ2-1; D is unclear. Trimming took off 1 base at V and 4 bases at J, with 5 bases between the two ends. CDR1 and CDR2 (germline): MNHNS, SASEGT. The CDR3 covers 13 residues. CDR3 nucleotides: TGTGCCAGCAGTGAAGTCCGGTACAATGAGCAGTTCTTC. Its translation is CASSEVRYNEQFF.

CDR3 sequence reads: CSATIPNTGELFF. DNA of the CDR3: TGCAGCGCCACGATCCCGAACACCGGGGAGCTGTTTTTT. The genes are TRBV29-1 and TRBJ2-2; D is undetermined. CDR3 length: 13 amino acids. Germline loops: CDR1 SQVTM, CDR2 ANQGSEA. V was cut by 7 bases and J by 0 bases, with 9 bases left in between.

The chain combines TRBV4-2 with TRBJ2-3, with D possibly being TRBD2 (6 bases). CDR1 is LGHNA, CDR2 YNFKEQ, per germline. V was pared by 4 bases and J by 3 bases, with 14 bases between. The CDR3 runs to 15 residues. The CDR3 region is CASSRSTRWTDTQYF. In DNA, the CDR3 is TGTGCCAGCAGCCGATCGACTAGGTGGACAGATACGCAGTATTTT.

The chain joins TRBV10-1 to TRBJ2-1; 9 bases match TRBD2. Trimming took 2 bases from V and 4 from J; bases not matched to a gene: 3. Germline V gene data show CDR1 as WNHNN and CDR2 as SYGVQD (reference sequence). This CDR3 has 15 residues. The CDR3 region is CASSETSGLYNEQFF. The CDR3 bases are TGCGCCAGCAGTGAGACTAGCGGGCTATACAATGAGCAGTTCTTC.

The chain carries TRBV19 and TRBJ2-7; 7 bases fit TRBD1. Trimming cost V 2 bases and J 2 bases; bases outside gene matches: 3. The CDR3 is made up of 14 amino acids. Germline V gives CDR1 LNHDA, CDR2 SQIVND (reference sequence). The CDR3 nucleotides are TGTGCCAGTAGTATACCGGGACAGCCCTACGAGCAGTACTTC. It yields the protein CASSIPGQPYEQYF.

The CDR3 protein is CASSLVRSNQPQHF. DNA for the CDR3: TGTGCCAGCAGTTTAGTCAGGAGCAATCAGCCCCAGCATTTT. The rearrangement uses TRBV27 and TRBJ1-5; D is unresolved. The V and J ends lost 2 bases and 1 base respectively, with 6 bases between them. The CDR3 covers 14 residues. Germline values: CDR1 MNHEY, CDR2 SMNVEV (reference sequence).

This clone was counted only a few times. This chain uses TRBV19 with TRBJ1-6; D unclear. CDR3 length: 13 amino acids. With 7 bases removed from V and 1 base from J, the gap between germline ends came to 5 bases. The V gene's germline CDR1 is LNHDA and CDR2 SQIVND (reference sequence). In DNA, the CDR3 is TGTGCCAGTACAGATTCCTATAATTCACCCCTCCACTTT. As protein: CASTDSYNSPLHF.

This clone has only a few counts. The genes are TRBV5-6 and TRBJ2-2; TRBD2 aligns across 10 bases. The CDR3 length is 18 residues. Germline values: CDR1 SGHDT, CDR2 YYEEEE. With V trimmed by 3 bases and J by 0 bases, 8 bases remained unmatched. CDR3 sequence (DNA): TGTGCCAGCAGCTCTAGCGGGAGCGTAGTCGCGAACACCGGGGAGCTGTTTTTT. Its translation is CASSSSGSVVANTGELFF.

The chain couples TRBV19 to TRBJ2-7; the D gene could be TRBD1 or TRBD2 (5 bases each). The CDR3 runs to 16 residues. V was cut by 6 bases and J by 3 bases, with 21 bases left in between. Per the germline V gene, CDR1 is LNHDA and CDR2 is SQIVND (reference sequence). CDR3 DNA sequence: TGTGCCAGTAGGCGGACGGGACGCTCTCCCCTCTACGAGCAGTACTTC. This encodes CASRRTGRSPLYEQYF.

The chain links TRBV6-4 to TRBJ1-2; TRBD1 aligns across 10 bases. The CDR3 runs to 15 residues. V dropped 3 bases and J dropped 7; count of bases not matched to a gene: 8. Germline CDR1 MRHNA, CDR2 SNTAGT. The chain's CDR3 is CASSEEPGQGTGYTF. The CDR3 bases are TGTGCCAGCAGTGAGGAACCGGGACAGGGGACTGGCTACACCTTC.

The gene calls are TRBV11-1 and TRBJ2-3; D possibly corresponds to TRBD2 (6 bases). V lost 1 base and J lost 1, with 6 bases in between. Germline V gene sequence: CDR1 SGHAT, CDR2 FQDESV (reference sequence). This CDR3 spans 14 amino acids. CDR3 region: CASSLVAGTDTQYF. The CDR3 region has the DNA TGTGCCAGCAGCTTAGTAGCGGGCACAGATACGCAGTATTTT.

The rearrangement joins TRBV27 to TRBJ2-7; D may be TRBD1 or TRBD2 (7 bases each). Trimming stripped 5 bases from V and 7 bases from J, with 12 bases between. The CDR3 contains 12 residues. Germline CDR1 MNHEY, CDR2 SMNVEV (reference sequence). CDR3 loop: CASSLRGGEQYF. The CDR3 coding sequence is TGTGCCAGCAGTCTCAGGGGGGGGGAGCAGTACTTC.